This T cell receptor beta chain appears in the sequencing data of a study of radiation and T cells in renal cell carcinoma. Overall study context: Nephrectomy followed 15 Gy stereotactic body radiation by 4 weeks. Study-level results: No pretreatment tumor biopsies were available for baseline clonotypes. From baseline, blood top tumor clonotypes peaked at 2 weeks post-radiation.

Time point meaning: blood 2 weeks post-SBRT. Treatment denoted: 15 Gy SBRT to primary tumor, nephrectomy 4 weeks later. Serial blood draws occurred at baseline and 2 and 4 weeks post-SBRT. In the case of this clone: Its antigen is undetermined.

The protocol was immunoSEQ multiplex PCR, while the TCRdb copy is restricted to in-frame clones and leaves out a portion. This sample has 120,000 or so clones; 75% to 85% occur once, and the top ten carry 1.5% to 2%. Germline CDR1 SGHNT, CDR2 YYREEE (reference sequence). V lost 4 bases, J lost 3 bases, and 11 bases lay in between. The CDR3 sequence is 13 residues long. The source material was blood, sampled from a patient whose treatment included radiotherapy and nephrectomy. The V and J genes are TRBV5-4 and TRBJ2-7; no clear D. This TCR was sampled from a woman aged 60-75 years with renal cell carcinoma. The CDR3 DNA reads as TGTGCCAGCAGCCTACCGACCGACTACGAGCAGTACTTC. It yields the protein CASSLPTDYEQYF.